The rows below give T cell receptor beta chains drawn from one sample of a study of shared clonotypes between healthy human individuals. Sequenced by immunoSEQ multiplex PCR; TCRdb stores in-frame clones only, minus some. Among about 2 million clones, 85% to 95% were seen once, and the ten largest hold roughly 0.13%. The sample taken for sequencing was naive CD4+ T cells sorted from blood. These receptors were collected from a man aged 18 to 35 in good health. Each CDR3 is given with its conserved first and last residue. The order of the fields is D gene, clone size, J gene, V gene, CDR3 protein, CDR3 DNA. D genes are given only for firm matches. Clone size appears in some rows only: once, few, many, or a class for an expanded clone.

D gene: TRBD2
clone size: once
J gene: TRBJ2-7
V gene: TRBV6-1
CDR3 protein: CATSPWTRGPDEQYF
CDR3 DNA: TGTGCCACCTCTCCCTGGACTAGGGGTCCGGACGAGCAGTACTTC

D gene: TRBD2
clone size: -
J gene: TRBJ2-3
V gene: TRBV9
CDR3 protein: CASSPRAGGPRDTQYF
CDR3 DNA: TGTGCCAGCAGCCCTCGAGCGGGAGGGCCGAGGGATACGCAGTATTTT

D gene: -
clone size: once
J gene: TRBJ2-3
V gene: TRBV5-1
CDR3 protein: CASSSPGGKDTQYF
CDR3 DNA: TGCGCCAGCAGCTCCCCCGGGGGCAAAGATACGCAGTATTTT

D gene: -
clone size: -
J gene: TRBJ2-5
V gene: TRBV7-9
CDR3 protein: CASSSPAVKETQYF
CDR3 DNA: TGTGCCAGCAGCAGCCCGGCCGTTAAAGAGACCCAGTACTTC

D gene: -
clone size: -
J gene: TRBJ1-1
V gene: TRBV19
CDR3 protein: CASSISGTVGWVTPAFF
CDR3 DNA: TGTGCCAGTAGTATTTCGGGGACGGTGGGCTGGGTAACACCAGCTTTCTTT

D gene: -
clone size: -
J gene: TRBJ2-7
V gene: TRBV28
CDR3 protein: CASSSQGSRGYF
CDR3 DNA: TGTGCCAGCAGTTCCCAGGGGTCACGGGGGTACTTC

D gene: TRBD1
clone size: -
J gene: TRBJ2-7
V gene: TRBV7-6
CDR3 protein: CASRTGAEQYF
CDR3 DNA: TGTGCCAGTCGGACAGGTGCCGAGCAGTACTTC

D gene: TRBD1
clone size: -
J gene: TRBJ1-6
V gene: TRBV7-2
CDR3 protein: CASSPKTGLINSPLHF
CDR3 DNA: TGTGCCAGCAGCCCGAAGACAGGGCTGATTAATTCACCCCTCCACTTT

D gene: -
clone size: -
J gene: TRBJ2-7
V gene: TRBV30
CDR3 protein: CASFGGGETYEQYF
CDR3 DNA: TGTGCCTCGTTCGGCGGGGGCGAGACCTACGAGCAGTACTTC

D gene: -
clone size: -
J gene: TRBJ2-7
V gene: TRBV6-5
CDR3 protein: CASRGLNEQYF
CDR3 DNA: TGTGCCAGCCGGGGGTTAAACGAGCAGTACTTC

D gene: -
clone size: -
J gene: TRBJ1-2
V gene: TRBV6-1
CDR3 protein: CASGEGRKSYGYTF
CDR3 DNA: TGTGCCAGCGGAGAAGGGAGGAAGAGCTATGGCTACACCTTC